This TCR beta chain was sequenced during a study of blood T cell repertoires in COVID-19. Only one count was recorded for this clone. The repertoire was sequenced with immunoSEQ multiplex PCR; TCRdb's copy has only in-frame clones and lacks some. The sample lists approximately 200,000 clones, around four fifths occurring once. The trim removed 1 base at V and 5 bases at J, leaving 11 bases unmatched. Germline-derived CDR1 and CDR2 are SGHRS and YFSETQ. The CDR3 runs to 17 residues. The sequenced material came from peripheral blood. This chain connects TRBV5-1 to TRBJ2-3; 9 positions match TRBD2. The source of this sequence is a woman older than 75 with COVID-19, enrolled during active disease. CDR3 DNA sequence: TGCGCCAGCAGCTTGTCGATTAGCGGGGGATCAGGAGATACGCAGTATTTT. This sequence encodes CASSLSISGGSGDTQYF.